The clone carrying this T cell receptor beta chain showed up many times. What it binds is not known. The data were obtained in a study of prognosis after radiotherapy for stage I lung cancer. About the study: Stage I lung tumors that were newly diagnosed and primary were found in some 15 patients, while a handful of patients had oligometastatic NSCLC after surgical resection of the primary tumor.

The CDR3 loop spans 14 amino acids. Germline CDR1 PRHDT, CDR2 FYEKMQ (reference sequence). The J segment lost 5 bases and the V segment lost 5 bases, leaving 7 bases of the junction unmatched. Study-wide results and caveats: Usage of the TRBV and TRBJ genes (in patients with versus without metastases) was reportedly different.

Two-round multiplex PCR, the amplification method, yielded TCR beta CDR3 from genomic DNA. Gene-specific TRBV and TRBJ primers were used in PCR round one. TCRdb reanalysed the multiplex PCR reads using MiXCR and keeps one entry per CDR3 protein. Among about 59,000 distinct CDR3 sequences, 26% were seen once, and the ten largest hold 7.5%. The receptor's source is a donor over 45 with non-small cell lung cancer. This chain connects TRBV13 to TRBJ2-5; TRBD2 aligns across 8 bases. The input for sequencing was PBMCs, taken before or after stereotactic body radiation therapy (not recorded which). CDR3: CASSQSGGKETQYF. The CDR3 bases are TGTGCCAGCAGCCAGAGCGGGGGCAAGGAGACCCAGTACTTC.